What follows describes a single T cell receptor (beta chain). This entry comes from a study of blood T cell repertoires in COVID-19. Study as a whole: Spain, Italy and the United States supplied samples that represented acute and convalescent COVID-19.

Study processing details: Nucleated cell number was recorded as an estimate derived from reference gene primer amplification. Repertoires were generated with immunoSEQ multiplex PCR, while TCRdb's copy carries only in-frame clones and drops some. V and J calls and clone size come straight from that table; D and trimming were deduced from the DNA. There are approximately 290,000 clones in the sample; more than 85% occur only once, and about 2.2% lies in the top ten. The sequence was collected from a woman in her twenties or thirties with COVID-19, enrolled during active disease. The sequencing sample was made of peripheral blood.

In DNA form, the CDR3 reads TGTGCCAGCAGCTTACAGGGGGATAGCACTGAAGCTTTCTTT. This translates into CASSLQGDSTEAFF. The chain employs TRBV7-9 and TRBJ1-1; 7 bases are shared with TRBD1. The CDR3 consists of 14 residues. V lost 2 bases to trimming and J lost 4 bases; unmatched junction nucleotides: 4. Germline CDR1 SEHNR, CDR2 FQNEAQ (reference sequence).